The entry below gives a single T cell receptor beta chain sequence along with its context. The specificity of this receptor is unknown. A read error may be the cause here, since a much bigger clone is one base away. The data stem from a study of read filtering for tumor transcriptome and immune sequencing (dated by TCRdb to 2019 to 2021). Some background on the complete study: The cohort had fewer than 20 male and 14 female patients with a mean age of about 70 years, ranging from 47 to 80. Per sample, about 3.5 to 10.27 million TCR-region mapped reads were obtained with IR-seq, compared with only roughly 85 to 1273 with RNA-seq. Using the same bone marrow samples, the study ran both targeted immune repertoire sequencing and bulk whole-transcriptome sequencing and then compared the TCR repertoires from each method. A main aim was a read-filtering strategy for immune repertoire data, specifically whether clonotypes supported by a single read should be removed. After DNase treatment, whole-transcriptome libraries were prepared with the TruSeq RNA Access Library Prep Kit. By revised international staging, about 8 patients were R-ISS I, about 17 were R-ISS II and over five were R-ISS III. On the study overall, not on this receptor specifically: The sorted CD138-negative fraction was composed of a mixed bone marrow immune population rather than of purified T cells. In IR-seq, single-read clonotypes were about four fifths of clonotypes but about 3.5% of total reads; in RNA-seq they were about three quarters of clonotypes and less than 45% of reads. The correlation between IR-seq and RNA-seq shared clonotype proportions rose when single-read clonotypes were removed. Compared with RNA-seq, IR-seq captured clonotypes at much higher depth and more reliably, and a smaller IR-seq throughput was enough to identify most shared clonotypes.

TCR libraries were constructed from approximately 360 ng RNA using the Immunoverse kit, and molecular barcoded adaptors covering alpha/delta and beta/gamma chains were employed. The same RNA used for transcriptome sequencing was used for TCR library preparation. Sequencing of the TCR libraries was done on an Illumina HiSeq 4000 with 2 x 150 cycles. As for the original processing: MiXCR aligned TCR reads to human V, D, J and C references and assembled the aligned reads into CDR3 clonotypes, with quality filtering and error correction included. The tcR package in R was used to analyze clonotype counts and gene usage diversity. Raw mapping reads were checked after the RNA-seq reads had been mapped by STAR aligner version 2.5.3a onto the human GRCh37 genome. To test how sequencing depth affected the clonotypes detected, IR-seq fastq files were randomly downsampled with Seqtk 1.3. TCRdb cleaned the public reads at Q25 with fastp, built clones with MiXCR and kept in-frame beta chains. One record per CDR3 amino acid sequence lists the most common genes and DNA. These V and J calls originate from TCRdb's pipeline instead of the authors' own analysis. In this sample the table shows more than 100,000 distinct CDR3 sequences, around 13% of which occur a single time. Approximately 10% of the sample belongs to the ten largest clones.

Every patient had bone marrow sampled at the time of active disease. Bone marrow mononuclear cells were isolated by Ficoll-Hypaque density gradient centrifugation. Myeloma plasma cells were removed and CD138-negative cells were collected by negative selection after labeling with CD138 magnetic microbeads on a MACS separator. The purity of the isolated cells was checked by flow cytometry with CD138 antibodies on an Attune NxT. Total RNA was extracted using TRIzol reagent and was quantified on a NanoDrop spectrophotometer. For each patient, the CD138-negative bone marrow sample underwent paired RNA-seq and IR-seq. The sequence was obtained from a donor at least 40 years old with multiple myeloma. The sequencing sample was made of a population of CD138-negative cells sorted from bone marrow. In the paper's terms, the cell subset or site label means: bone marrow mononuclear cells depleted of CD138+ plasma/myeloma cells by negative magnetic selection.

The nucleotide sequence reads as follows: TGCAGTGCTAGAGTTCCAGGGGGCTGTGGCTCCTACGAGCAGTACTTC. Its protein is CSARVPGGCGSYEQYF. The V and J genes are TRBV20-1 and TRBJ2-7; the junction holds 8 bases that match TRBD1. CDR1 DFQATT and CDR2 SNEGSKA were looked up in the germline V gene (reference sequence). Trimming leaves V shorter by 1 base and J shorter by 0 bases, with the junction holding 8 bases beyond the gene matches. The CDR3, from cysteine to phenylalanine, totals 16 residues. CDR3 DNA only is kept here, 48 bases in frame from base 1.